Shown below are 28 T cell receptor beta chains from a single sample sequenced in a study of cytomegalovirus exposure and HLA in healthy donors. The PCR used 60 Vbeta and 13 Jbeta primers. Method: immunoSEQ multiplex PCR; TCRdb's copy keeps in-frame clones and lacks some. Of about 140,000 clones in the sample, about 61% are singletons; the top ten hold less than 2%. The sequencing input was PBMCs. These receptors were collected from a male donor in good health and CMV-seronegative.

The CDR3 loop is CASSLQGLTEAFF. CDR3 in DNA: TGTGCCAGCAGTTTACAGGGTCTCACTGAAGCTTTCTTT. V is TRBV27 and J is TRBJ1-1; maybe TRBD1 (5 bases). The germline gives CDR1 MNHEY, CDR2 SMNVEV (reference sequence). The CDR3 length is 13 residues. V was shortened by 2 bases and J by 4 bases, with 8 bases between the two germline ends.

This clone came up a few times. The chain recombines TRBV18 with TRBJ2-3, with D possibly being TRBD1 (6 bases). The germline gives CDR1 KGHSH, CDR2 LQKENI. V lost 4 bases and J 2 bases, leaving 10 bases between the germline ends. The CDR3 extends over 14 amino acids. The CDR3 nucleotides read TGTGCCAGCTCACGGACAGACTACACAGATACGCAGTATTTT. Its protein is CASSRTDYTDTQYF.

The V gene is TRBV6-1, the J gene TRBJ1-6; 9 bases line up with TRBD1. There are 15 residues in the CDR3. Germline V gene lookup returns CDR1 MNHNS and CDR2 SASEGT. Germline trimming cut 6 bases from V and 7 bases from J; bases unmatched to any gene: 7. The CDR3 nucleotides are TGTGCCAGCAGCATGACAGGGGGGGGCAATTCACCCCTCCACTTT. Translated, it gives CASSMTGGGNSPLHF.

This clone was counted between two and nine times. The CDR3 region has the DNA TGTGCCAGCAGCGGACTAGTTACCGGGGAGCTGTTTTTT. Translated: CASSGLVTGELFF. This sequence joins TRBV9 and TRBJ2-2; possible D gene TRBD2, 6 bases. V was shortened by 3 bases and J by 5 bases, with 8 bases between the two germline ends. The CDR3 covers 13 residues. CDR1 and CDR2 (germline): SGDLS, YYNGEE.

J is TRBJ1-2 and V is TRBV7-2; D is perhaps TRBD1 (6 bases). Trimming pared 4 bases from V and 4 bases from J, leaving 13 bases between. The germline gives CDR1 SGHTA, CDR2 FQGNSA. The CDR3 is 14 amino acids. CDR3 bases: TGTGCCAGCAGCTCGCTAAGGGGGAGCTATGGCTACACCTTC. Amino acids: CASSSLRGSYGYTF.

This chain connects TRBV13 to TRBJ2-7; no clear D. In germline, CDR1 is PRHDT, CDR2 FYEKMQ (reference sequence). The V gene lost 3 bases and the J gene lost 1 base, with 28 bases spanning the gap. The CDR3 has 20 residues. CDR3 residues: CASSFKAQLPSLRVSYEQYF. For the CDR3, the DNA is TGTGCCAGCAGCTTCAAGGCACAGTTACCGAGTTTGAGAGTTTCCTACGAGCAGTACTTC.

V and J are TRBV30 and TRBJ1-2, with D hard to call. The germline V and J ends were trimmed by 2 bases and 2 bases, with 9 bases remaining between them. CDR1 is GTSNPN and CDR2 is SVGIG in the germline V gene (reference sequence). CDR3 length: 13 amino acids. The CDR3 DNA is TGTGCCTGGAGTTTCAGGAACAACTATGGCTACACCTTC. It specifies CAWSFRNNYGYTF.

CDR3 protein: CASGQLSSYNEQFF. The CDR3 nucleotides read TGTGCCAGCGGGCAGTTGAGCTCCTACAATGAGCAGTTCTTC. The chain couples TRBV18 to TRBJ2-1; D remains ambiguous. V gave up 8 bases and J gave up 0 bases, with 11 bases separating them. The CDR3 extends over 14 amino acids. The germline CDR1 and CDR2 sequences are KGHSH and LQKENI.

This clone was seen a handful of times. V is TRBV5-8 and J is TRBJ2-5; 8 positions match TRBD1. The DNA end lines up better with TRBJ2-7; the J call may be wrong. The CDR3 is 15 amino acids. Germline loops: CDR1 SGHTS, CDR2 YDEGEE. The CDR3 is CASSLVGQGWYEQYF. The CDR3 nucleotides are TGTGCCAGCAGCTTGGTTGGACAGGGTTGGTACGAGCAGTACTTC.

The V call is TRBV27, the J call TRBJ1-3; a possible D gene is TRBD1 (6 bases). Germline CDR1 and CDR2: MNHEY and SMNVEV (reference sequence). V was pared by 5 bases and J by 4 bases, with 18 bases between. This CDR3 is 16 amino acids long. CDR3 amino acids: CASSTTGVLRGNTIYF. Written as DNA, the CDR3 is TGTGCCAGCAGTACGACAGGCGTTCTAAGGGGAAACACCATATATTTT.

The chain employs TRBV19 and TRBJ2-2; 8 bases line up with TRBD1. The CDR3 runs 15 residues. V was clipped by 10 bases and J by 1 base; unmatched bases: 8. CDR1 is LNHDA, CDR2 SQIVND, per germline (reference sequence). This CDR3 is CAIRNGQGNTGELFF. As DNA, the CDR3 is TGTGCCATTAGAAATGGACAGGGGAACACCGGGGAGCTGTTTTTT. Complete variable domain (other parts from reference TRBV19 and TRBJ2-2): DGGITQSPKYLFRKEGQNVTLSCEQNLNHDAMYWYRQDPGQGLRLIYYSQIVNDFQKGDIAEGYSVSREKKESFPLTVTSAQKNPTAFYLCAIRNGQGNTGELFFGEGSRLTVL.

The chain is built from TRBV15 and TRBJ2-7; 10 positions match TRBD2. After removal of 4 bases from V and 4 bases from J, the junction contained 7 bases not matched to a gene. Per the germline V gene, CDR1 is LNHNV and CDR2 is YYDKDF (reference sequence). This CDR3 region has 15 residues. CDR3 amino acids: CATSITSGEQYEQYF. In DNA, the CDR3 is TGTGCCACCAGCATAACTAGCGGGGAACAATACGAGCAGTACTTC.

CDR3 nucleotides: TGTGCCAGCAGCTGGGACTGGGGTGGCTACACCTTC. Amino acids: CASSWDWGGYTF. The chain carries TRBV5-4 and TRBJ1-2, with a weak D call TRBD1 (5 bases). V dropped 3 bases and J dropped 7 bases, with 10 bases sitting between them. Germline values: CDR1 SGHNT, CDR2 YYREEE (reference sequence). This CDR3 comprises 12 residues.

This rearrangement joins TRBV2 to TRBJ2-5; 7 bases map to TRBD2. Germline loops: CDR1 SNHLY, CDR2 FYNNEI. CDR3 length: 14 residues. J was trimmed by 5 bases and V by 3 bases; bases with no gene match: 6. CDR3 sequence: CASSDGTSAETQYF. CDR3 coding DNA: TGTGCCAGCAGTGACGGTACTAGCGCGGAGACCCAGTACTTC.

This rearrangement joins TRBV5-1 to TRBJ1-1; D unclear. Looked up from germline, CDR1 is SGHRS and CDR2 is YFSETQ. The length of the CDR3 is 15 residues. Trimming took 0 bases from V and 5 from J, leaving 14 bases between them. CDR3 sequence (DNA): TGCGCCAGCAGCTTGGAAAGCGTGGAGGGAACTGAAGCTTTCTTT. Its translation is CASSLESVEGTEAFF. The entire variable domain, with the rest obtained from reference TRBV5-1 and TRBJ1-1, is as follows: KAGVTQTPRYLIKTRGQQVTLSCSPISGHRSVSWYQQTPGQGLQFLFEYFSETQRNKGNFPGRFSGRQFSNSRSEMNVSTLELGDSALYLCASSLESVEGTEAFFGQGTRLTVV.

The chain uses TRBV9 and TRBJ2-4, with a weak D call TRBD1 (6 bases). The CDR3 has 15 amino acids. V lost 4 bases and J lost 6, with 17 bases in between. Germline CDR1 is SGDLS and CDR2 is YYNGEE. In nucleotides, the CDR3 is TGTGCCAGCAGCCTACAGCCGGACAGCTCAAACATTCAGTACTTC. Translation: CASSLQPDSSNIQYF. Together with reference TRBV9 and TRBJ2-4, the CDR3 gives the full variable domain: DSGVTQTPKHLITATGQRVTLRCSPRSGDLSVYWYQQSLDQGLQFLIQYYNGEERAKGNILERFSAQQFPDLHSELNLSSLELGDSALYFCASSLQPDSSNIQYFGAGTRLSVL.

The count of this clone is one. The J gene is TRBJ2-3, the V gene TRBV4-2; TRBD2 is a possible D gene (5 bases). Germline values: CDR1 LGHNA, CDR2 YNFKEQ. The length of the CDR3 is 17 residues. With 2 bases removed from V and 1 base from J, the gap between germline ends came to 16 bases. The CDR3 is CASSQQLRGDRTDTQYF. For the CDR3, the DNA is TGTGCCAGCAGCCAACAACTCCGGGGAGACCGCACAGATACGCAGTATTTT.

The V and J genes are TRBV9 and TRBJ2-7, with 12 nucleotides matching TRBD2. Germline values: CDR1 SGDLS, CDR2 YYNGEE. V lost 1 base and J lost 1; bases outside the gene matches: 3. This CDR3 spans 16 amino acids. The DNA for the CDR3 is TGTGCCAGCAGCGTAACGGGGACTAGCGGGTCCTACGAGCAGTACTTC. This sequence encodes CASSVTGTSGSYEQYF.

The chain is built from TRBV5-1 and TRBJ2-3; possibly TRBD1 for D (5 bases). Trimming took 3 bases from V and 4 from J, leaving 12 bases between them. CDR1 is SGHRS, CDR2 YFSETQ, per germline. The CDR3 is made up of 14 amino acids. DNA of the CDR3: TGCGCCAGCAGCTGGGGTGGGGCTGCAGATACGCAGTATTTT. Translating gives CASSWGGAADTQYF.

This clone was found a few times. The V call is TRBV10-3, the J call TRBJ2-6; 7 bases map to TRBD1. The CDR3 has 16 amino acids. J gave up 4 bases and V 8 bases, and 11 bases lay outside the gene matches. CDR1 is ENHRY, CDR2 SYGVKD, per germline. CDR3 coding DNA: TGTGCCATCCAGCCTGAGGGGGCGCGGGGGGCCAACGTCCTGACTTTC. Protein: CAIQPEGARGANVLTF.

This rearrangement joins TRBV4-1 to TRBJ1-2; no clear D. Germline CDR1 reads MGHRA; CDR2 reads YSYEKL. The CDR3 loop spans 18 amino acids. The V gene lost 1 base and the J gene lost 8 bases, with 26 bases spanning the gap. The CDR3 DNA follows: TGCGCCAGCAGCCAAGGGCTAAGCTTGGAACGGAGGCGTGAGGGCTACACCTTC. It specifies CASSQGLSLERRREGYTF.

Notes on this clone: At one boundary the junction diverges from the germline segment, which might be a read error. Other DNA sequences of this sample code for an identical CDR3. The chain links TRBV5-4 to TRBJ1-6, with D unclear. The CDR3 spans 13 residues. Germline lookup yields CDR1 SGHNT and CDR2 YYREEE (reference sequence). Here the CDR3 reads CASSLGPNSPLHF. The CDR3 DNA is TGTGCCAGCAGCTTGGGTCCTAACTCACCCCTCCACTTC.

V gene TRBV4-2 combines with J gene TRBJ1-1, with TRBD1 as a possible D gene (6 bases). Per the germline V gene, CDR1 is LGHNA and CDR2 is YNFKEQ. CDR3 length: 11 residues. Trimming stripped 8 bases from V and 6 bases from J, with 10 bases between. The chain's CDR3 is CASAGGPEAFF. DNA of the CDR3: TGTGCCAGCGCCGGGGGGCCTGAAGCTTTCTTT.

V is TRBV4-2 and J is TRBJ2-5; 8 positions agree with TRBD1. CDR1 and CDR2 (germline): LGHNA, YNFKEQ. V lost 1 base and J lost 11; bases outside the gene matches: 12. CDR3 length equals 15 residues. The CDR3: CASSQVFQGAGEQYF. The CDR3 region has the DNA TGTGCCAGCAGCCAAGTCTTCCAGGGGGCAGGGGAGCAGTACTTC.

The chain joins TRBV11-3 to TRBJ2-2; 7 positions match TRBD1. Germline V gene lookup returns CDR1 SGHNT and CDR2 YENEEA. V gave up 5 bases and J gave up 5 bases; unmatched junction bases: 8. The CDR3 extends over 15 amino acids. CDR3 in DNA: TGTGCCAGCAGCCCCACGGGACAGAGGACCGGGGAGCTGTTTTTT. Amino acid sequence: CASSPTGQRTGELFF.

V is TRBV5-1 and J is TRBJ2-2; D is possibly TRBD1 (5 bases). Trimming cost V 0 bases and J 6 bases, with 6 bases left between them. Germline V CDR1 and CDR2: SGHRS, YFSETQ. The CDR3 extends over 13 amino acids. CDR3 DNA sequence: TGCGCCAGCAGCTTGGGACAGTCCGGGGAGCTGTTTTTT. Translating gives CASSLGQSGELFF.

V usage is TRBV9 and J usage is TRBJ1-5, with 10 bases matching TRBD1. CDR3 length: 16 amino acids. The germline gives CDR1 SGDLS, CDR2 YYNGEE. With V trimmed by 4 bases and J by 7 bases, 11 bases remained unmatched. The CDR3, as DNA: TGTGCCAGCAGCCGAGGAGACAGGGGGCTGGTCCAGCCCCAGCATTTT. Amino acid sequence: CASSRGDRGLVQPQHF. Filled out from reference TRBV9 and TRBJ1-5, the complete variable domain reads DSGVTQTPKHLITATGQRVTLRCSPRSGDLSVYWYQQSLDQGLQFLIQYYNGEERAKGNILERFSAQQFPDLHSELNLSSLELGDSALYFCASSRGDRGLVQPQHFGDGTRLSIL.

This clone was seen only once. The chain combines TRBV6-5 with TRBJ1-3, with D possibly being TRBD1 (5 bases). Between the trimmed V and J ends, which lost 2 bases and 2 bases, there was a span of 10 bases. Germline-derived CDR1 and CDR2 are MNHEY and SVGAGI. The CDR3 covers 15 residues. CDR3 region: CASSYGHLAGNTIYF. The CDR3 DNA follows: TGTGCCAGCAGTTACGGACACCTTGCTGGAAACACCATATATTTT.